The present entry profiles one T cell receptor beta chain with its context. The antigen remains unidentified. This specimen belongs to a study of shared clonotypes between healthy human individuals. For the study at large: For every donor, three CD4 naive, three CD4 memory, two CD8 naive and one CD8 memory plates were used.

Assay: immunoSEQ multiplex PCR; the TCRdb copy retains only in-frame clones and omits some. The data contain just over 2,000,000 clones, about 95% of them singletons. Germline V gene lookup returns CDR1 MNHNS and CDR2 SASEGT. This CDR3 spans 19 amino acids. The J segment lost 1 base and the V segment lost 4 bases, leaving 17 bases of the junction unmatched. Overall study results and limits: Genetic and exposure-history diversity was limited by the small donor number. Shared clonotypes across all four donors exceeded non-shared ones in generation probability. In four donors, about 5% of naive CD4 clonotypes appeared in common.

The receptor was isolated from a man between 18 and 35 years old in good health. The sample consisted of naive CD4+ T cells sorted from blood. Subset noted: CD45RA+ positively selected. The V call is TRBV6-1, the J call TRBJ2-7, with TRBD1 matching over 9 bases. The CDR3 sequence: CASSGGQGPLTLTSYEQYF. In DNA form, the CDR3 reads TGTGCCAGCAGTGGGGGACAGGGCCCTCTCACATTAACTTCCTACGAGCAGTACTTC.